This T cell receptor (beta chain) originates from a study of blood T cells in healthy people across ages. Notes on this clonotype: Its antigen is undetermined.

Through a sample-barcoded 5' primer and a J-beta primer mix, a second PCR was run for roughly 7 to 12 cycles. All samples gave at least 2.5 million CDR3-containing paired-end reads. TCRdb processed the 5' RACE reads anew with MiXCR; each CDR3 protein has one entry. The top ten clones hold approximately 29% of a sample with about 690,000 distinct CDR3 sequences, 40% to 45% of them seen once. Study outcomes and limitations: PBMCs that were unsorted prevented a conclusive naive versus antigen-experienced comparison. Both higher diversity and more naive CD4+ cells marked long-lived donors when set against aged donors.

Samples each yielded at least 5 micrograms of total RNA. The V end lost 4 bases, the J end lost 6 bases, and 15 bases lay between the germline ends. From germline, CDR1 is SQVTM and CDR2 ANQGSEA. The CDR3 is 13 amino acids. The source is a man at least 80 years old in good health. The sequencing sample was made of blood. The V call is TRBV29-1, the J call TRBJ1-2; D gene unclear. This CDR3 reads CSVGYEGYHGYTF. CDR3 nucleotides: TGCAGCGTTGGCTACGAGGGCTACCATGGCTACACCTTC.